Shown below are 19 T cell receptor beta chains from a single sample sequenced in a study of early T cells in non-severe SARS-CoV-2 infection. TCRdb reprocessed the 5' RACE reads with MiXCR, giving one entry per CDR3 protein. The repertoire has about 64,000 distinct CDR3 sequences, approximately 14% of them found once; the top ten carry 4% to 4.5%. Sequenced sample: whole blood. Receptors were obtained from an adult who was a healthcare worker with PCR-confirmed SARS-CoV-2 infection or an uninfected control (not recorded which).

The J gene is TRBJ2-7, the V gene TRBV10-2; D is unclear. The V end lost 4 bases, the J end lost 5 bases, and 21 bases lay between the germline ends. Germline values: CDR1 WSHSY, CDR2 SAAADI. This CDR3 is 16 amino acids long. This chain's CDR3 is CASSGQEPLVLHEQYF. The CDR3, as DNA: TGCGCCAGCAGTGGGCAGGAACCTCTTGTCCTCCACGAGCAGTACTTC.

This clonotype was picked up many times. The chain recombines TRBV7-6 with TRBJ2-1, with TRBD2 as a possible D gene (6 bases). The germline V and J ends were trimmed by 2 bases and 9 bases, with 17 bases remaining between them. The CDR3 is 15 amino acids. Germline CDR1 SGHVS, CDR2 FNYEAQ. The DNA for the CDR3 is TGTGCCAGCAGCTTAAAGGGCGGGGAGGTTGGTGAGCAGTTCTTC. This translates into CASSLKGGEVGEQFF.

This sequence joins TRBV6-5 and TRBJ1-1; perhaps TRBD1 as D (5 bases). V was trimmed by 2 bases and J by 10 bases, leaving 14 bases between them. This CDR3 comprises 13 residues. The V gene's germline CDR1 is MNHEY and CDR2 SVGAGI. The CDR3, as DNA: TGTGCCAGCAGTTACACCCAACGGGGCAGAGCTTTCTTT. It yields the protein CASSYTQRGRAFF.

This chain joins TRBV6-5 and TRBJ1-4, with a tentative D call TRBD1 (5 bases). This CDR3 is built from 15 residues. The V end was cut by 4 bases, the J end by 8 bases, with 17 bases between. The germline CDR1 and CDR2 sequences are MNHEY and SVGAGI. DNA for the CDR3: TGTGCCAGCAGTTTGGAACAGGTCTCCCTCGAAAAACTGTTTTTT. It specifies CASSLEQVSLEKLFF.

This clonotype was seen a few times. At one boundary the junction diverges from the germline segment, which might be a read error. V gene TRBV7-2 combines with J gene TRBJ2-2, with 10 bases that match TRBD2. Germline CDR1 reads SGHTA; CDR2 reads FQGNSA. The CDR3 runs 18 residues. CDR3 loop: CASSSISPGLANAGELFF. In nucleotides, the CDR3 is TGTGCCAGCAGCTCTATTAGCCCGGGACTAGCGAACGCCGGGGAGCTGTTTTTT.

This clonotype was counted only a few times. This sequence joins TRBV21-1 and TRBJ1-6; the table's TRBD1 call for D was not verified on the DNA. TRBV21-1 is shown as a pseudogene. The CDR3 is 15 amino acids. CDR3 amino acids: CASSKPGQSNSPLHF. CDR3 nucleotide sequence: TGTGCCAGCAGCAAACCAGGACAGAGTAATTCACCCCTCCACTTT.

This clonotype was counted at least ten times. The CDR3 spells CASSYSNSVEQYF. CDR3 sequence (DNA): TGTGCCAGCAGTTACTCGAATAGTGTGGAGCAGTACTTC. This rearrangement joins TRBV6-6 to TRBJ2-7; D remains unclear. V lost 0 bases and J lost 7, with 10 bases in between. The CDR3 is 13 residues long. Germline V gives CDR1 MNHNY, CDR2 SVGAGI (reference sequence).

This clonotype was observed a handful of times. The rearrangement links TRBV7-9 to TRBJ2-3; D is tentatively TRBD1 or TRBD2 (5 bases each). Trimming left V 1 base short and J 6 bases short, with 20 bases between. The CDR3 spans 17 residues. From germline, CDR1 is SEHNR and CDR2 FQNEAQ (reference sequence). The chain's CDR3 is CASSLGFGDGSGDTQYF. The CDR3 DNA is TGTGCCAGCAGCTTAGGTTTCGGGGACGGATCTGGGGATACGCAGTATTTT.

As DNA, the CDR3 is TGTGCCAGCAGCCCCAGCGACAGGGGAGAGACCCAGTACTTC. This codes for CASSPSDRGETQYF. This chain joins TRBV7-9 and TRBJ2-5; 8 positions agree with TRBD1. Per germline, CDR1 SEHNR and CDR2 FQNEAQ (reference sequence). The CDR3 loop spans 14 amino acids. V shed 5 bases and J 4 bases; nucleotides not matched to a gene: 6.

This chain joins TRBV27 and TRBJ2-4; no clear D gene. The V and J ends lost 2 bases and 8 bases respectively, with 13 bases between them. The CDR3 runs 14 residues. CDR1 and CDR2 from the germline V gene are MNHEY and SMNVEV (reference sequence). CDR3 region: CASSLSLPYDIQYF. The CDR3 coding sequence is TGTGCCAGCAGTTTAAGTTTACCTTATGACATTCAGTACTTC.

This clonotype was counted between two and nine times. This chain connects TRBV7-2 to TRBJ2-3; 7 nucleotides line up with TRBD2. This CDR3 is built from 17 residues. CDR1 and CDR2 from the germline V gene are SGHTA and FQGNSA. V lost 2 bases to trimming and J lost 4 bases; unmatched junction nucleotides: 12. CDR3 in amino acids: CASSLKTLAGVADTQYF. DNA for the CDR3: TGTGCCAGCAGCTTAAAGACGTTGGCGGGGGTGGCAGATACGCAGTATTTT.

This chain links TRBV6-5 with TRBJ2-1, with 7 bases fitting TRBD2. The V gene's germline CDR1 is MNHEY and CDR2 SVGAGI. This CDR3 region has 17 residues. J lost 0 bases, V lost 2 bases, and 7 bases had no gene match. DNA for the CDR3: TGTGCCAGCAGTTACGGTCGCGGGGGACGCTCCTACAATGAGCAGTTCTTC. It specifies CASSYGRGGRSYNEQFF.

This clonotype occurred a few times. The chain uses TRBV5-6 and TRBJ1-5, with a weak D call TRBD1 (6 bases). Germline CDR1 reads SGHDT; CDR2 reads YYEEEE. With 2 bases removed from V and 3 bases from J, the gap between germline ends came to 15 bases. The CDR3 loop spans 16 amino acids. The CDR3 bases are TGTGCCAGCAGCTTCACAGGGTTTGGGTACAATCAGCCCCAGCATTTT. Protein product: CASSFTGFGYNQPQHF.

CDR3 sequence reads: CASSYAGQGNSPLHF. As DNA, the CDR3 is TGTGCCAGCAGTTACGCCGGACAGGGGAATTCACCCCTCCACTTT. The chain combines TRBV6-6 with TRBJ1-6; the match to TRBD1 covers 9 bases. The V gene's germline CDR1 is MNHNY and CDR2 SVGAGI (reference sequence). The CDR3 has 15 amino acids. Trimming removed 2 bases from V and 7 bases from J; junction bases left unmatched: 3.

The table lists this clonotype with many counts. The CDR3 reads CASSYGQNYGYTF. As DNA, the CDR3 is TGTGCCAGCAGTTACGGACAGAACTATGGCTACACCTTC. This chain uses TRBV6-5 with TRBJ1-2; D possibly corresponds to TRBD1 (6 bases). Germline V CDR1 and CDR2: MNHEY, SVGAGI. V lost 2 bases, J lost 2 bases, and 6 bases lay in between. The CDR3 runs to 13 residues.

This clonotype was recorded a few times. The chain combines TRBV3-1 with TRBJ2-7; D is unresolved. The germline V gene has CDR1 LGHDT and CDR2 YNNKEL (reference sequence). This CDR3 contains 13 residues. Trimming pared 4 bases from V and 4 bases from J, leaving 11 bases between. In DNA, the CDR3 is TGTGCCAGCAGCCCCCCATTGGCGTACGAGCAGTACTTC. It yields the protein CASSPPLAYEQYF.

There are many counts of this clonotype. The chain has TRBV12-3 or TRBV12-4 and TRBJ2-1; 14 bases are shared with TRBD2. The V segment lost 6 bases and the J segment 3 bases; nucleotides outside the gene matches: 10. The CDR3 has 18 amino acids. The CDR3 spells CASRYRLAGGPDYNEQFF. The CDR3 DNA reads TGTGCCAGCAGATACCGACTAGCGGGGGGGCCGGACTACAATGAGCAGTTCTTC.

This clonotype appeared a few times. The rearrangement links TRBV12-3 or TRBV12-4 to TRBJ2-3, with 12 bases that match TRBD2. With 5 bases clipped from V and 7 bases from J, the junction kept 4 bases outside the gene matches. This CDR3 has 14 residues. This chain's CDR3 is CASSPGLAGHTQYF. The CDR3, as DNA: TGTGCCAGCAGTCCCGGACTAGCGGGGCATACGCAGTATTTT.

CDR3 bases: TGTGCCAGCAGACCAACCCCCGCCGGGACAGGGGAGCGCGAGCAGTACTTC. This sequence encodes CASRPTPAGTGEREQYF. V is TRBV7-7 and J is TRBJ2-7; 10 positions agree with TRBD1. CDR3 size: 17 residues. CDR1 and CDR2 from the germline V gene are SSHAT and FNYEAQ (reference sequence). The J segment lost 6 bases and the V segment lost 6 bases, leaving 17 bases of the junction unmatched.